The next 23 T cell receptor beta chains were all read from a single sample in a study of T cell responses to AZD1222 COVID-19 vaccine. Repertoires were generated with immunoSEQ multiplex PCR, while TCRdb's copy carries only in-frame clones and drops some. The data show about 150,000 clones, roughly 90% seen once. The source material was peripheral blood, sampled on day 0 of AZD1222 vaccination. Receptors were obtained from an adult in good health.

This chain connects TRBV9 to TRBJ2-1, with 13 bases that match TRBD2. CDR3 size: 16 residues. The V segment lost 0 bases and the J segment 5 bases; nucleotides outside the gene matches: 2. Germline loops: CDR1 SGDLS, CDR2 YYNGEE. This CDR3 reads CASSVGTSGSDNEQFF. DNA for the CDR3: TGTGCCAGCAGCGTAGGGACTAGCGGGAGCGACAATGAGCAGTTCTTC.

The V and J genes are TRBV9 and TRBJ1-5; D is possibly TRBD1 (5 bases). Germline V gene sequence: CDR1 SGDLS, CDR2 YYNGEE. V gave up 4 bases and J gave up 6 bases, with 17 bases separating them. The CDR3 spans 15 residues. DNA of the CDR3: TGTGCCAGCAGCTCTCAGGGAGGGGTCAGTCAGCCCCAGCATTTT. Protein: CASSSQGGVSQPQHF.

The chain joins TRBV29-1 to TRBJ2-3, with 12 bases lining up with TRBD2. CDR3 length: 14 residues. Germline CDR1 SQVTM, CDR2 ANQGSEA. V gave up 4 bases and J gave up 3 bases; unmatched junction bases: 2. The CDR3 sequence: CSVGLAGATDTQYF. The CDR3 DNA is TGCAGCGTTGGACTAGCGGGGGCTACAGATACGCAGTATTTT.

The gene calls are TRBV27 and TRBJ1-4; no firm D call. Looked up from germline, CDR1 is MNHEY and CDR2 is SMNVEV (reference sequence). The V and J ends lost 5 bases and 8 bases respectively, with 15 bases between them. The CDR3 spans 14 residues. The CDR3 DNA reads TGTGCCAGCAGTCCTTCACGACGAGGCGAAAAACTGTTTTTT. This translates into CASSPSRRGEKLFF.

The chain is built from TRBV7-9 and TRBJ1-4; D unresolved. Looked up from germline, CDR1 is SEHNR and CDR2 is FQNEAQ (reference sequence). Trimming left V 4 bases short and J 7 bases short, with 4 bases between. The CDR3 runs 11 residues. CDR3 bases: TGTGCCAGCAGCTCCGCTGAAAAACTGTTTTTT. Protein: CASSSAEKLFF.

The genes are TRBV7-3 and TRBJ1-6; D might be TRBD1 (6 bases). The CDR3 is 15 amino acids. V was trimmed by 5 bases and J by 4 bases, leaving 12 bases between them. Looked up from germline, CDR1 is SGHTA and CDR2 is FQGTGA. In DNA, the CDR3 is TGTGCCAGCAGCCTAGCCAGGGGTTATAATTCACCCCTCCACTTT. Protein sequence: CASSLARGYNSPLHF.

The chain carries TRBV4-3 and TRBJ1-6; D uncertain. Germline V gives CDR1 LGHNA, CDR2 YSLEER. V lost 5 bases and J 10 bases, leaving 18 bases between the germline ends. This CDR3 is 15 amino acids long. The CDR3 reads CASSIRGGGNSPLHF. For the CDR3, the DNA is TGCGCCAGCAGCATCCGAGGAGGAGGGAACTCACCCCTCCACTTT.

This clone was seen once. This chain joins TRBV12-3 or TRBV12-4 and TRBJ2-7; D might be TRBD1 (6 bases). The V gene lost 7 bases and the J gene lost 1 base, with 11 bases spanning the gap. CDR3 length: 13 amino acids. CDR3 loop: CASTMTGSYEQYF. CDR3 coding DNA: TGTGCCAGCACCATGACAGGTTCCTACGAGCAGTACTTC.

The chain recombines TRBV7-6 with TRBJ2-7; a weak D match, TRBD2 (6 bases). Germline V CDR1 and CDR2: SGHVS, FNYEAQ. The CDR3 is 12 residues long. Trimming removed 6 bases at V and 5 bases at J, with 11 bases between. The DNA of the CDR3 is TGTGCCAGCAGTATTGGGGAGGACGAGCAGTACTTC. It codes for CASSIGEDEQYF.

The V and J genes are TRBV19 and TRBJ2-1; 8 bases are shared with TRBD2. V was clipped by 1 base and J by 2 bases; unmatched bases: 4. CDR1 is LNHDA and CDR2 is SQIVND in the germline V gene (reference sequence). The CDR3 is 16 amino acids. This CDR3 reads CASSIGAGGAYNEQFF. DNA of the CDR3: TGTGCCAGTAGTATAGGGGCGGGAGGTGCCTACAATGAGCAGTTCTTC.

The V gene is TRBV10-3, the J gene TRBJ2-7, with no clear D. Per germline, CDR1 ENHRY and CDR2 SYGVKD. The CDR3 totals 13 residues. V was cut by 3 bases and J by 5 bases, with 11 bases left in between. The CDR3 protein is CAISESILHEQYF. CDR3 bases: TGTGCCATCAGTGAAAGTATTCTCCACGAGCAGTACTTC.

This chain connects TRBV9 to TRBJ1-2; no firm D call. Trimming cost V 3 bases and J 1 base, with 7 bases left between them. The CDR3 consists of 13 residues. Germline CDR1 is SGDLS and CDR2 is YYNGEE. In DNA, the CDR3 is TGTGCCAGCAGCGCCCCAAGTAACTATGGCTACACCTTC. It encodes CASSAPSNYGYTF.

The rearrangement links TRBV5-1 to TRBJ2-7; 7 bases fit TRBD2. CDR3 length: 16 amino acids. CDR1 and CDR2 (germline): SGHRS, YFSETQ. The J segment lost 6 bases and the V segment lost 4 bases, leaving 16 bases of the junction unmatched. The CDR3 sequence is CASSATGTIVGGEQYF. DNA of the CDR3: TGCGCCAGCAGCGCAACCGGGACTATAGTTGGGGGCGAGCAGTACTTC.

The chain joins TRBV18 to TRBJ1-1, with TRBD1 identical over 9 bases. J was trimmed by 0 bases and V by 3 bases; bases with no gene match: 14. The CDR3 length is 19 residues. CDR1 KGHSH and CDR2 LQKENI come from the germline V gene. The CDR3 is CASSPWDRAGQNLNTEAFF. The CDR3 region has the DNA TGTGCCAGCTCACCCTGGGACAGGGCAGGGCAAAACCTGAACACTGAAGCTTTCTTT.

This chain links TRBV5-4 with TRBJ1-6; D unclear. This CDR3 has 12 residues. CDR1 and CDR2 from the germline V gene are SGHNT and YYREEE (reference sequence). With 2 bases removed from V and 7 bases from J, the gap between germline ends came to 4 bases. The CDR3 DNA reads as TGTGCCAGCAGCTTAGGGAATTCACCCCTCCACTTT. It translates to CASSLGNSPLHF.

This chain links TRBV7-9 with TRBJ1-1; the D gene is possibly TRBD1 (6 bases). In germline, CDR1 is SEHNR, CDR2 FQNEAQ (reference sequence). The CDR3 loop spans 14 amino acids. Trimming pared 5 bases from V and 1 base from J, leaving 11 bases between. The CDR3 is CASSLSDRNTEAFF. DNA of the CDR3: TGTGCCAGCAGCCTATCGGACAGGAACACTGAAGCTTTCTTT.

This sequence joins TRBV27 and TRBJ2-1, with 9 bases that match TRBD2. The germline V gene encodes CDR1 MNHEY and CDR2 SMNVEV (reference sequence). V shed 5 bases and J 4 bases; nucleotides not matched to a gene: 12. The CDR3 covers 17 residues. The CDR3 sequence is CASSPGWASGDYNEQFF. The DNA for the CDR3 is TGTGCCAGCAGTCCAGGGTGGGCTAGCGGGGATTACAATGAGCAGTTCTTC.

V usage is TRBV19 and J usage is TRBJ2-3; tentatively, D is TRBD2 (5 bases). There are 15 residues in the CDR3. From germline, CDR1 is LNHDA and CDR2 SQIVND (reference sequence). Trimming shortened V by 8 bases and J by 0 bases, and 15 bases separated the two germline ends. The CDR3 coding sequence is TGTGCCAGTTCCTCGGAGCGGACTAGCACAGATACGCAGTATTTT. This translates into CASSSERTSTDTQYF.

The rearrangement uses TRBV9 and TRBJ2-4; 9 bases line up with TRBD2. Germline V gives CDR1 SGDLS, CDR2 YYNGEE. This CDR3 region has 13 residues. V was pared by 7 bases and J by 15 bases, with 14 bases of the junction left unmatched. The CDR3, as DNA: TGTGCCAGCGGGCCTAGCGGGGTTGTCCCCCCGTACTTC. Residues: CASGPSGVVPPYF.

The chain links TRBV3-1 (or the pseudogene TRBV3-2) to TRBJ2-7; TRBD2 matches at 14 bases. Germline assignment: CDR1 LGHDT and CDR2 YNNKEL (reference sequence). This CDR3 has 15 amino acids. V shed 5 bases and J 2 bases; nucleotides not matched to a gene: 2. CDR3: CASSRLAGGPYEQYF. The CDR3 coding sequence is TGTGCCAGCAGCAGACTAGCGGGGGGGCCCTACGAGCAGTACTTC.

The gene calls are TRBV6-2 or TRBV6-3 and TRBJ1-1, with D possibly being TRBD1 (5 bases). The CDR3 covers 15 residues. V was cut by 3 bases and J by 1 base, with 12 bases left in between. Per germline, CDR1 MNHEY and CDR2 SVGEGT. DNA for the CDR3: TGTGCCAGCAGTTATCCGGCGACAGCGAACACTGAAGCTTTCTTT. Residues: CASSYPATANTEAFF.

This chain uses TRBV5-4 with TRBJ1-1; D remains ambiguous. CDR1 SGHNT and CDR2 YYREEE come from the germline V gene (reference sequence). V was clipped by 4 bases and J by 5 bases, with 15 bases between them. The CDR3 loop spans 14 amino acids. CDR3 residues: CASSQKGEVTEAFF. CDR3 DNA sequence: TGTGCCAGCAGCCAAAAAGGCGAGGTGACTGAAGCTTTCTTT.

V usage is TRBV6-2 or TRBV6-3 and J usage is TRBJ1-2; D gene ambiguous. The CDR3 sequence is 12 residues long. Germline V lookup: CDR1 MNHEY, CDR2 SVGEGT. V lost 5 bases, J lost 4 bases, and 8 bases lay in between. DNA for the CDR3: TGTGCCAGCAGTAAAAGGATCTATGGCTACACCTTC. Translating it yields CASSKRIYGYTF.